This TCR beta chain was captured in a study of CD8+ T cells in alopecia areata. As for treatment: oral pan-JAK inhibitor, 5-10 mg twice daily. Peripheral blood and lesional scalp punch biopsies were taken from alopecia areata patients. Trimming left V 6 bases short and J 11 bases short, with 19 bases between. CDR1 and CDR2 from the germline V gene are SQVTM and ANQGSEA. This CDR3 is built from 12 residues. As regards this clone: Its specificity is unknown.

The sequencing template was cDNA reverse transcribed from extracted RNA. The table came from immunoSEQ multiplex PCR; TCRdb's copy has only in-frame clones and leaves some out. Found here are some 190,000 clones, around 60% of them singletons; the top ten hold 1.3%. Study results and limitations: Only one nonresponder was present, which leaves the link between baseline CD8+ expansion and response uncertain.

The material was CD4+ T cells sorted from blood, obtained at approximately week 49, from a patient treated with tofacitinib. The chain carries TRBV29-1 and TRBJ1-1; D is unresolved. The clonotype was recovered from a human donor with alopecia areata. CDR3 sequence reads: CSVNEPGSGAFF. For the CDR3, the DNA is TGCAGCGTGAACGAGCCTGGGAGTGGGGCTTTCTTT.